Below are 32 T cell receptor beta chains sequenced from a single sample in a study of blood T cell repertoires in COVID-19. Method: immunoSEQ multiplex PCR; TCRdb's copy keeps in-frame clones and lacks some. This table holds 150,000 to 200,000 clones, around 80% found once. The sample was peripheral blood. The receptors were sampled from a woman in her sixties or seventies with COVID-19, enrolled during active disease.

This clone was detected only once. The V and J genes are TRBV24-1 and TRBJ1-1; D perhaps matches TRBD1 (5 bases). Trimming took off 7 bases at V and 10 bases at J, with 21 bases between the two ends. The length of the CDR3 is 14 residues. Germline V gene data show CDR1 as KGHDR and CDR2 as SFDVKD. In nucleotides, the CDR3 is TGTGCCACCAGCGCTGCAGGGCAGGGTGAACGAGCTTTCTTT. Its translation: CATSAAGQGERAFF.

This clone was counted once. V and J are TRBV28 and TRBJ1-2, with 7 nucleotides matching TRBD1. CDR1 is MDHEN and CDR2 is SYDVKM in the germline V gene. This CDR3 contains 15 residues. The J segment lost 0 bases and the V segment lost 7 bases, leaving 8 bases of the junction unmatched. The CDR3 spells CASTYYRGANYGYTF. The CDR3 DNA sequence: TGTGCCAGCACATACTACAGGGGAGCTAACTATGGCTACACCTTC.

The V gene is TRBV30, the J gene TRBJ1-6; TRBD1 is a possible D gene (6 bases). The CDR3 length is 11 residues. Per germline, CDR1 GTSNPN and CDR2 SVGIG (reference sequence). V was trimmed by 5 bases and J by 9 bases, leaving 8 bases between them. This chain's CDR3 is CAWSGVSPLHF. The CDR3 coding sequence is TGTGCCTGGTCAGGGGTTTCACCCCTCCACTTT.

This sequence joins TRBV4-2 and TRBJ2-7; 8 positions agree with TRBD1. J was trimmed by 2 bases and V by 4 bases; bases with no gene match: 4. CDR3 length: 14 residues. CDR1 is LGHNA and CDR2 is YNFKEQ in the germline V gene. CDR3 nucleotide sequence: TGTGCCAGCAGCCTCGGGACAGGAACCTACGAGCAGTACTTC. The encoded protein is CASSLGTGTYEQYF.

The CDR3 nucleotides read TGTGCCAGCAGCTCCCTTAAAAACATTCAGTACTTC. This sequence encodes CASSSLKNIQYF. The genes are TRBV7-2 and TRBJ2-4, with no clear D. Trimming pared 4 bases from V and 4 bases from J, leaving 5 bases between. This CDR3 has 12 residues. Germline lookup yields CDR1 SGHTA and CDR2 FQGNSA.

This clone has a single count. V gene TRBV19 combines with J gene TRBJ1-6; D gene uncertain. CDR3 length equals 13 residues. Trimming pared 5 bases from V and 10 bases from J, leaving 12 bases between. Germline loops: CDR1 LNHDA, CDR2 SQIVND (reference sequence). The CDR3, as DNA: TGTGCCAGTAGTGAGGGAGGGAACTCACCCCTCCACTTT. Translated, it gives CASSEGGNSPLHF.

This clone showed up just once. The chain carries TRBV20-1 and TRBJ1-5; TRBD1 agrees at 10 bases. The CDR3 is 14 residues long. Germline-derived CDR1 and CDR2 are DFQATT and SNEGSKA (reference sequence). V lost 6 bases to trimming and J lost 3 bases; unmatched junction nucleotides: 5. In DNA, the CDR3 is TGCAGTGCGAGTGGGACAGGGGACAATCAGCCCCAGCATTTT. It yields the protein CSASGTGDNQPQHF.

V gene TRBV2 combines with J gene TRBJ1-1; 7 bases agree with TRBD1. Trimming removed 7 bases from V and 4 bases from J; junction bases left unmatched: 12. The V gene's germline CDR1 is SNHLY and CDR2 FYNNEI. The CDR3 extends over 15 amino acids. CDR3 DNA sequence: TGTGCCAGCACCGAGACAGGGTACGGGGTCACTGAAGCTTTCTTT. It translates to CASTETGYGVTEAFF.

This sequence joins TRBV7-8 and TRBJ2-1; 13 bases fit TRBD2. The CDR3 spans 16 residues. Germline loops: CDR1 SGHVS, CDR2 FQNEAQ. Trimming took 5 bases from V and 9 from J; bases not matched to a gene: 10. The CDR3 here is CASSPRTSGRYSEQFF. DNA of the CDR3: TGTGCCAGCAGCCCTCGGACTAGCGGGAGATATAGTGAGCAGTTCTTC.

V usage is TRBV6-5 and J usage is TRBJ1-1; 7 bases line up with TRBD1. The length of the CDR3 is 13 residues. CDR1 and CDR2 from the germline V gene are MNHEY and SVGAGI. V lost 7 bases and J lost 10; bases outside the gene matches: 12. The CDR3 DNA follows: TGTGCCAGCACCCTCGGGGATTGGACAGGAGCTTTCTTT. It translates to CASTLGDWTGAFF.

This clone showed up just a few times. V gene TRBV6-5 combines with J gene TRBJ1-6; D unresolved. Germline V lookup: CDR1 MNHEY, CDR2 SVGAGI. CDR3 length: 13 amino acids. Deletions cut 9 bases from V and 3 bases from J, with 9 bases between. The CDR3 region has the DNA TGTGCCAGTTGCAGAAACTATAATTCACCCCTCCACTTT. Protein product: CASCRNYNSPLHF.

This chain connects TRBV6-6 to TRBJ2-5; D not certain. The ends were cut back, 0 bases at V and 4 bases at J, with 9 bases in the middle. Germline values: CDR1 MNHNY, CDR2 SVGAGI (reference sequence). The CDR3 contains 14 residues. In DNA, the CDR3 is TGTGCCAGCAGTTACTCATCGCCAGGAGAGACCCAGTACTTC. This encodes CASSYSSPGETQYF.

V is TRBV28 and J is TRBJ1-5; 7 nucleotides align to TRBD1. The V segment lost 5 bases and the J segment 4 bases; nucleotides outside the gene matches: 5. The germline V gene encodes CDR1 MDHEN and CDR2 SYDVKM. CDR3 size: 14 residues. CDR3 nucleotides: TGTGCCAGCAGTCTCAACAGGGGAAATCAGCCCCAGCATTTT. Its translation: CASSLNRGNQPQHF.

The chain links TRBV6-1 to TRBJ1-2, with a possible D match to TRBD1 (6 bases). Germline CDR1 reads MNHNS; CDR2 reads SASEGT. The V and J ends lost 3 bases and 4 bases respectively, with 18 bases between them. The CDR3 consists of 16 residues. Written as DNA, the CDR3 is TGTGCCAGCAGTGAGCAGGGATCAAGGACAGCCTATGGCTACACCTTC. It is translated as CASSEQGSRTAYGYTF.

This sequence joins TRBV19 and TRBJ2-7, with TRBD1 matching 8 bases. The CDR3 totals 13 residues. V lost 10 bases and J lost 3; bases outside the gene matches: 8. Germline CDR1 is LNHDA and CDR2 is SQIVND (reference sequence). The CDR3 spells CATAGQDGYEQYF. The DNA for the CDR3 is TGTGCCACCGCGGGACAGGATGGCTACGAGCAGTACTTC.

The chain has TRBV2 and TRBJ2-5; 10 bases match TRBD2. The germline gives CDR1 SNHLY, CDR2 FYNNEI. CDR3 length equals 14 residues. Trimming at V came to 4 bases and at J to 3 bases, leaving 2 bases not matched to a gene. CDR3 bases: TGTGCCAGCAGTGGGACTAGCGGAAAAGAGACCCAGTACTTC. As protein: CASSGTSGKETQYF. Full variable domain (remainder filled in from reference TRBV2 and TRBJ2-5): EPEVTQTPSHQVTQMGQEVILRCVPISNHLYFYWYRQILGQKVEFLVSFYNNEISEKSEIFDDQFSVERPDGSNFTLKIRSTKLEDSAMYFCASSGTSGKETQYFGPGTRLLVL.

The CDR3 nucleotides are TGTGCCAGCCGCCCCGCGGCACTTCATCAGCCCCAGCATTTT. Protein: CASRPAALHQPQHF. The V call is TRBV6-5, the J call TRBJ1-5; D gene ambiguous. Trimming stripped 8 bases from V and 5 bases from J, with 16 bases between. The germline V gene encodes CDR1 MNHEY and CDR2 SVGAGI. This CDR3 region has 14 residues.

The CDR3 bases are TGTGCCAGTAGTATAAAACAGTCCACCGGGGAGCTGTTTTTT. Protein product: CASSIKQSTGELFF. The V and J genes are TRBV19 and TRBJ2-2; unclear D gene. The germline V and J ends were trimmed by 2 bases and 4 bases, with 8 bases remaining between them. The germline CDR1 and CDR2 sequences are LNHDA and SQIVND (reference sequence). CDR3 length: 14 residues.

The chain employs TRBV2 and TRBJ2-3; TRBD2 might be the D (6 bases). The CDR3 has 14 amino acids. Trimming shortened V by 2 bases and J by 4 bases, and 10 bases separated the two germline ends. The germline gives CDR1 SNHLY, CDR2 FYNNEI. The CDR3, as DNA: TGTGCCAGCAGTGAACTAGCGTGGCCAGATACGCAGTATTTT. This sequence encodes CASSELAWPDTQYF.

There are a few counts of this clone. The chain combines TRBV5-1 with TRBJ2-1; 8 bases fit TRBD2. V was pared by 0 bases and J by 3 bases, with 5 bases of the junction left unmatched. The CDR3 covers 16 residues. Germline lookup yields CDR1 SGHRS and CDR2 YFSETQ. CDR3 region: CASSLGVAGFYNEQFF. The CDR3 nucleotides read TGCGCCAGCAGCTTGGGGGTAGCGGGATTCTACAATGAGCAGTTCTTC.

The chain has TRBV28 and TRBJ1-5; TRBD1 matches 7 bases. The germline V gene has CDR1 MDHEN and CDR2 SYDVKM. The V and J ends lost 5 bases and 4 bases, in that order; junction bases with no gene match: 8. CDR3 size: 15 residues. CDR3 loop: CASSDPTGPNQPQHF. Here the CDR3 DNA reads TGTGCCAGCAGTGACCCGACAGGGCCAAATCAGCCCCAGCATTTT.

The chain carries TRBV5-1 and TRBJ2-2; D call uncertain. The V end lost 0 bases, the J end lost 7 bases, and 7 bases lay between the germline ends. Per germline, CDR1 SGHRS and CDR2 YFSETQ. This CDR3 is 13 amino acids long. The CDR3 coding sequence is TGCGCCAGCAGCTTGGCGGCTAGCGGGGAGCTGTTTTTT. This codes for CASSLAASGELFF.

The rearrangement uses TRBV15 and TRBJ2-7; tentative D call: TRBD2 (6 bases). The CDR3 spans 14 residues. The V end was cut by 3 bases, the J end by 0 bases, with 9 bases between. The germline V gene has CDR1 LNHNV and CDR2 YYDKDF (reference sequence). CDR3 in DNA: TGTGCCACCAGCAGCCGGAGGGACTCCTACGAGCAGTACGTC. This encodes CATSSRRDSYEQYV.

This rearrangement joins TRBV27 to TRBJ2-7, with 7 bases that match TRBD1. From germline, CDR1 is MNHEY and CDR2 SMNVEV (reference sequence). The CDR3 consists of 14 residues. The V gene end was trimmed by 6 bases and the J gene end by 2 bases; junction bases not matched to a gene: 7. CDR3 protein: CASRPTGTAYEQYV. The CDR3 DNA sequence: TGTGCCAGCAGACCAACCGGGACAGCCTACGAGCAGTACGTC.

This clone was observed once. J is TRBJ1-2 and V is TRBV18; D is unresolved. The CDR3 extends over 14 amino acids. V shed 8 bases and J shed 4 bases, with 17 bases lying between them. CDR1 is KGHSH, CDR2 LQKENI, per germline. CDR3 protein: CASVRAHEGYGYTF. The CDR3 coding sequence is TGTGCCAGCGTCCGGGCCCACGAGGGCTATGGCTACACCTTC.

V usage is TRBV27 and J usage is TRBJ2-4; D is unresolved. The V and J ends lost 5 bases and 0 bases respectively, with 14 bases between them. Germline V gene data show CDR1 as MNHEY and CDR2 as SMNVEV (reference sequence). The CDR3 sequence is 16 residues long. The CDR3 here is CASSPVGRSAKNIQYF. The CDR3 region has the DNA TGTGCCAGCAGTCCCGTTGGCAGGTCAGCCAAAAACATTCAGTACTTC.

The rearrangement uses TRBV6-5 and TRBJ2-2; 11 bases align to TRBD1. This CDR3 comprises 13 residues. CDR1 is MNHEY and CDR2 is SVGAGI in the germline V gene. V was clipped by 6 bases and J by 7 bases; unmatched bases: 1. The chain's CDR3 is CASRGQGDGELFF. The CDR3 DNA sequence: TGTGCCAGCAGGGGACAGGGGGACGGGGAGCTGTTTTTT.

V and J are TRBV28 and TRBJ2-7; 7 bases match TRBD1. CDR1 is MDHEN, CDR2 SYDVKM, per germline. The CDR3 contains 12 residues. The trim removed 11 bases at V and 2 bases at J, leaving 6 bases unmatched. The CDR3 is CAVRDSAYEQYF. CDR3 coding DNA: TGTGCCGTCCGGGACAGCGCCTACGAGCAGTACTTC.

This chain links TRBV7-8 with TRBJ2-7; TRBD1 matches 7 bases. Trimming at V came to 3 bases and at J to 5 bases, leaving 7 bases not matched to a gene. This CDR3 spans 14 amino acids. Germline assignment: CDR1 SGHVS and CDR2 FQNEAQ. CDR3 DNA sequence: TGTGCCAGCAGCTTCGTATCGACAGGGAACGAGCAGTACGTC. Translating it yields CASSFVSTGNEQYV.

The chain employs TRBV6-5 and TRBJ2-3, with 8 bases matching TRBD2. CDR1 MNHEY and CDR2 SVGAGI come from the germline V gene. The CDR3 is 13 residues long. Unmatched junction bases numbered 8, after V lost 6 bases and J lost 9 bases. CDR3 sequence reads: CASRRAGDGTQYF. As DNA, the CDR3 is TGTGCCAGCAGAAGAGCGGGGGATGGAACGCAGTATTTT.

The chain couples TRBV3-1 (or the pseudogene TRBV3-2) to TRBJ2-3, with 9 positions matching TRBD1. Germline V gene lookup returns CDR1 LGHDT and CDR2 YNNKEL (reference sequence). The CDR3 is made up of 15 amino acids. The junction had 3 bases not matched to a gene; V was cut back by 2 bases and J by 3 bases. The CDR3 DNA follows: TGTGCCAGCAGCCAACCGACAGGGGGAACAGATACGCAGTATTTT. Residues: CASSQPTGGTDTQYF.

The J gene is TRBJ1-5, the V gene TRBV6-5; TRBD1 aligns across 7 bases. The ends lost 8 bases at V and 6 bases at J; junction bases unmatched: 7. CDR3 length: 13 residues. Germline CDR1 reads MNHEY; CDR2 reads SVGAGI. The CDR3 here is CASAQGVGQPQHF. CDR3 DNA: TGTGCCAGCGCGCAGGGGGTAGGTCAGCCCCAGCATTTT.